One and the same sample provided the 24 T cell receptor beta chains below, sequenced in a study of blood T cell repertoires in COVID-19 (dated by TCRdb to 2020 to 2021). Library generation was performed with the immunoSEQ multiplex PCR assay. In TCRdb, the immuneACCESS table is reduced to in-frame sequences with V and J assigned. These tables do not hold every clone; where another copy was compared, an unresolved V gene accounts for under half, and the others remain unexplained. This sample comprises approximately 240,000 clones, around 90% of them detected only once. The ten largest make up approximately 1.9% of the sample. Sequencing was done on a sample of PBMCs or T cells enriched from blood (not recorded which). These receptors were collected from a woman aged 18-29 years who had recovered from COVID-19.

This chain joins TRBV12-3 or TRBV12-4 and TRBJ2-3; D is unclear. V was trimmed by 11 bases and J by 0 bases, leaving 12 bases between them. This CDR3 comprises 13 residues. The CDR3 DNA reads as TGTGCCGGTTGTCGGTCTAGCACAGATACGCAGTATTTT. This encodes CAGCRSSTDTQYF.

The chain couples TRBV4-1 to TRBJ1-1; 7 bases line up with TRBD1. With V trimmed by 0 bases and J by 5 bases, 3 bases remained unmatched. The CDR3 length is 14 residues. CDR1 and CDR2 (germline): MGHRA, YSYEKL. CDR3 sequence reads: CASSQEGGETEAFF. In nucleotides, the CDR3 is TGCGCCAGCAGCCAAGAAGGGGGCGAGACTGAAGCTTTCTTT.

V is TRBV7-9 and J is TRBJ1-4; D is undetermined. V gave up 1 base and J gave up 5 bases, with 14 bases separating them. Germline V gene sequence: CDR1 SEHNR, CDR2 FQNEAQ (reference sequence). CDR3 length equals 16 residues. The CDR3 sequence is CASSLGEIGRNEKLFF. DNA for the CDR3: TGTGCCAGCAGCTTAGGAGAAATTGGTAGAAATGAAAAACTGTTTTTT. Combining the CDR3 with reference TRBV7-9 and TRBJ1-4 gives the whole variable domain DTGVSQNPRHKITKRGQNVTFRCDPISEHNRLYWYRQTLGQGPEFLTYFQNEAQLEKSRLLSDRFSAERPKGSFSTLEIQRTEQGDSAMYLCASSLGEIGRNEKLFFGSGTQLSVL.

In DNA form, the CDR3 reads TGTGCCAGCAGTTTATTCAGTAACACTGAAGCTTTCTTT. Translation: CASSLFSNTEAFF. The chain couples TRBV12-3 or TRBV12-4 to TRBJ1-1, with D hard to call. CDR3 length: 13 residues. The V gene lost 2 bases and the J gene lost 2 bases, with 6 bases spanning the gap.

This clone was counted once. The V and J genes are TRBV5-1 and TRBJ1-2; the D gene is possibly TRBD1 (5 bases). The CDR3 totals 13 residues. Trimming removed 0 bases at V and 7 bases at J, with 10 bases between. Germline CDR1 is SGHRS and CDR2 is YFSETQ. The CDR3 region is CASSLDPTVGYTF. The CDR3 DNA reads TGCGCCAGCAGCTTGGATCCGACAGTTGGCTACACCTTC.

This rearrangement joins TRBV10-3 to TRBJ1-1; 9 bases are a match to TRBD1. Trimming cost V 8 bases and J 1 base; bases outside gene matches: 5. The CDR3 is 14 residues long. Looked up from germline, CDR1 is ENHRY and CDR2 is SYGVKD. CDR3 in amino acids: CAIGEDRGNTEAFF. The CDR3 DNA follows: TGTGCCATCGGAGAGGACAGGGGGAACACTGAAGCTTTCTTT.

The V and J genes are TRBV6-1 and TRBJ1-4; the match to TRBD1 covers 9 bases. Per the germline V gene, CDR1 is MNHNS and CDR2 is SASEGT. CDR3 length equals 15 residues. The V segment lost 0 bases and the J segment 7 bases; nucleotides outside the gene matches: 3. The CDR3 sequence is CASSEAGTGFEKLFF. The CDR3 DNA follows: TGTGCCAGCAGTGAAGCAGGGACAGGGTTTGAAAAACTGTTTTTT.

The DNA of the CDR3 is TGTGCCAGCAGCTGGACAGGGGGCCTTGGCTACACCTTC. The encoded protein is CASSWTGGLGYTF. The chain has TRBV28 and TRBJ1-2; TRBD1 agrees at 11 bases. V shed 6 bases and J 7 bases; nucleotides not matched to a gene: 4. Per the germline V gene, CDR1 is MDHEN and CDR2 is SYDVKM. The length of the CDR3 is 13 residues.

The chain combines TRBV5-4 with TRBJ2-3; 7 bases fit TRBD1. The CDR3 totals 15 residues. V was clipped by 2 bases and J by 0 bases; unmatched bases: 3. CDR1 SGHNT and CDR2 YYREEE come from the germline V gene (reference sequence). CDR3 region: CASSLQGRSTDTQYF. CDR3 coding DNA: TGTGCCAGCAGCTTACAGGGGAGAAGCACAGATACGCAGTATTTT. Combining the CDR3 with reference TRBV5-4 and TRBJ2-3 gives the whole variable domain ETGVTQSPTHLIKTRGQQVTLRCSSQSGHNTVSWYQQALGQGPQFIFQYYREEENGRGNFPPRFSGLQFPNYSSELNVNALELDDSALYLCASSLQGRSTDTQYFGPGTRLTVL.

This sequence joins TRBV9 and TRBJ2-2; TRBD2 matches at 9 bases. Germline V gene data show CDR1 as SGDLS and CDR2 as YYNGEE. V gave up 4 bases and J gave up 3 bases; unmatched junction bases: 7. The CDR3 spans 16 residues. In DNA, the CDR3 is TGTGCCAGCAGCCTAAGAAGCGGGAGGTACACCGGGGAGCTGTTTTTT. Amino acid sequence: CASSLRSGRYTGELFF.

This clone was seen only once. This chain connects TRBV2 to TRBJ1-5, with TRBD1 as a possible D gene (5 bases). Germline CDR1 reads SNHLY; CDR2 reads FYNNEI. Trimming stripped 6 bases from V and 7 bases from J, with 22 bases between. The CDR3 contains 16 residues. CDR3 nucleotides: TGTGCCAGCAGGGCCTCAACGATCGGGGGTTGGCAGCCCCAGCATTTT. Residues: CASRASTIGGWQPQHF.

This chain uses TRBV2 with TRBJ2-5; 13 bases are a match to TRBD2. V was pared by 3 bases and J by 4 bases, with 8 bases of the junction left unmatched. Germline V gives CDR1 SNHLY, CDR2 FYNNEI. CDR3 length equals 17 residues. The CDR3 reads CASSDPTSGGARETQYF. CDR3 sequence (DNA): TGTGCCAGCAGTGACCCCACTAGCGGGGGGGCCAGAGAGACCCAGTACTTC.

The chain combines TRBV3-1 (or the pseudogene TRBV3-2) with TRBJ1-1; 9 bases align to TRBD1. The CDR3 runs to 14 residues. Trimming cost V 1 base and J 12 bases; bases outside gene matches: 9. CDR1 and CDR2 (germline): LGHDT, YNNKEL (reference sequence). CDR3 protein: CASSQVTGTGKTFF. The CDR3 nucleotides read TGTGCCAGCAGCCAAGTTACCGGGACAGGGAAGACTTTCTTT.

The chain uses TRBV6-5 and TRBJ1-3, with a possible D match to TRBD1 (6 bases). V was trimmed by 6 bases and J by 0 bases, leaving 12 bases between them. Germline values: CDR1 MNHEY, CDR2 SVGAGI. CDR3 length equals 15 residues. Here the CDR3 reads CASRGRGGSGNTIYF. The CDR3 bases are TGTGCCAGCAGAGGAAGGGGGGGCTCTGGAAACACCATATATTTT.

Comments on this clone: The same CDR3 is also encoded by other DNA sequences in this sample. This chain connects TRBV5-8 to TRBJ1-5, with TRBD1 matching over 8 bases. The CDR3 is 15 residues long. Germline assignment: CDR1 SGHTS and CDR2 YDEGEE. The V segment lost 4 bases and the J segment 2 bases; nucleotides outside the gene matches: 5. Here the CDR3 reads CASSPGTGGNQPQHF. The CDR3 DNA sequence: TGTGCCAGCAGCCCTGGGACAGGAGGCAATCAGCCCCAGCATTTT.

This clone was found once. The rearrangement joins TRBV3-1 (or the pseudogene TRBV3-2) to TRBJ1-6; D might be TRBD1 (6 bases). Germline CDR1 LGHDT, CDR2 YNNKEL (reference sequence). The CDR3 spans 16 residues. Deletions cut 4 bases from V and 14 bases from J, with 24 bases between. CDR3 sequence: CASSPFSGDRATSLHF. CDR3 nucleotide sequence: TGTGCCAGCAGCCCATTTTCAGGGGACCGGGCCACTTCCCTCCACTTT.

The chain is built from TRBV6-5 and TRBJ1-4; weak D call: TRBD1 (5 bases). Between the trimmed V and J ends, which lost 7 bases and 8 bases, there was a span of 11 bases. Germline V CDR1 and CDR2: MNHEY, SVGAGI. This CDR3 spans 12 amino acids. CDR3 in DNA: TGTGCCAGCAAGGCTGGGGCCGAAAAACTGTTTTTT. This codes for CASKAGAEKLFF.

The chain links TRBV29-1 to TRBJ1-2; a weak D match, TRBD1 (5 bases). CDR1 and CDR2 from the germline V gene are SQVTM and ANQGSEA. The CDR3 is 13 amino acids. V lost 6 bases to trimming and J lost 0 bases, with 11 bases between them. CDR3 residues: CSVGMDTNYGYTF. CDR3 bases: TGCAGCGTGGGAATGGACACTAACTATGGCTACACCTTC.

This clone was found once. The V call is TRBV11-2, the J call TRBJ1-2; D remains ambiguous. Trimming cost V 1 base and J 0 bases, with 9 bases left between them. CDR1 is SGHAT and CDR2 is FQNNGV in the germline V gene. This CDR3 has 15 amino acids. The CDR3 reads CASSLVGSANYGYTF. CDR3 DNA sequence: TGTGCCAGCAGCTTAGTTGGCAGCGCTAACTATGGCTACACCTTC.

Details on this clone: Other DNA variants within this sample encode the same CDR3. The V call is TRBV5-4, the J call TRBJ1-2; D remains ambiguous. There are 12 residues in the CDR3. CDR1 and CDR2 (germline): SGHNT, YYREEE (reference sequence). The V end was cut by 5 bases, the J end by 4 bases, with 9 bases between. CDR3 loop: CASSSDSYGYTF. Here the CDR3 DNA reads TGTGCCAGCAGTTCGGACTCCTATGGCTACACCTTC.

The chain uses TRBV9 and TRBJ2-7; TRBD1 is a possible D gene (5 bases). Germline V gene sequence: CDR1 SGDLS, CDR2 YYNGEE. Trimming cost V 2 bases and J 4 bases, with 16 bases left between them. The CDR3 sequence is 15 residues long. For the CDR3, the DNA is TGTGCCAGCAGCGTGACAGCTTCACCCACATACGAGCAGTACTTC. It codes for CASSVTASPTYEQYF. The whole variable domain, remainder taken from reference TRBV9 and TRBJ2-7, is DSGVTQTPKHLITATGQRVTLRCSPRSGDLSVYWYQQSLDQGLQFLIQYYNGEERAKGNILERFSAQQFPDLHSELNLSSLELGDSALYFCASSVTASPTYEQYFGPGTRLTVT.

The chain employs TRBV25-1 and TRBJ2-2; TRBD1 agrees at 8 bases. V trimming: 11 bases; J trimming: 5 bases; junction bases outside the gene matches: 4. The CDR3 loop spans 12 amino acids. Per the germline V gene, CDR1 is MGHDK and CDR2 is SYGVNS. For the CDR3, the DNA is TGTGCCGGAAGACAGGGGACCGGGGAGCTGTTTTTT. Its protein product is CAGRQGTGELFF.

As concerns this clone: The identical CDR3 is also encoded by other nucleotide sequences in the sample. The chain couples TRBV9 to TRBJ2-7; a weak D match, TRBD2 (5 bases). The CDR3 sequence is 13 residues long. Germline V gene sequence: CDR1 SGDLS, CDR2 YYNGEE. Trimming took 0 bases from V and 3 from J, leaving 7 bases between them. In DNA, the CDR3 is TGTGCCAGCAGCGTAGCGGGGAGCTACGAGCAGTACTTC. This codes for CASSVAGSYEQYF.

The chain has TRBV11-3 and TRBJ2-7, with 9 nucleotides matching TRBD2. Germline CDR1 SGHNT, CDR2 YENEEA. The CDR3 sequence is 16 residues long. The junction had 10 bases not matched to a gene; V was cut back by 5 bases and J by 2 bases. The CDR3 reads CASSRSGGGGPYEQYF. The CDR3 DNA is TGTGCCAGCAGCCGTTCAGGCGGGGGGGGTCCCTACGAGCAGTACTTC.